This T cell receptor beta chain was captured by sequencing in a study of shared clonotypes between healthy human individuals. Background on the study: Per donor, three plates held CD4 naive cells, three held CD4 memory, two held CD8 naive and one held CD8 memory.

Notes on the study in general: Generally, naive subsets (rather than memory subsets) showed larger estimated richness. Several donors held about 5% of naive CD4 clonotypes in common.

With 4 bases clipped from V and 6 bases from J, the junction kept 1 base outside the gene matches. Germline V lookup: CDR1 MGHDK, CDR2 SYGVNS. The CDR3 extends over 13 amino acids. Data came from immunoSEQ multiplex PCR; TCRdb stores just in-frame clones and leaves some out. The sample has about 1.1 million clones; approximately 75% are singletons. The study separated CD4+ cells into CD45RA+ naive and CD45RA-negative memory subsets. Turning to this clone: What it binds is not known.

Source material: memory CD4+ T cells from PBMCs. As for subset: CD45RA-negative fraction. The clonotype comes from a man aged 18 to 30 in good health. Some clones in this sample may be carry-over from other donors' samples. The V gene is TRBV25-1, the J gene TRBJ2-2; 8 bases line up with TRBD1. The DNA for the CDR3 is TGTGCCAGCAGTGTACAGGGGGCCGGGGAGCTGTTTTTT. This encodes CASSVQGAGELFF.